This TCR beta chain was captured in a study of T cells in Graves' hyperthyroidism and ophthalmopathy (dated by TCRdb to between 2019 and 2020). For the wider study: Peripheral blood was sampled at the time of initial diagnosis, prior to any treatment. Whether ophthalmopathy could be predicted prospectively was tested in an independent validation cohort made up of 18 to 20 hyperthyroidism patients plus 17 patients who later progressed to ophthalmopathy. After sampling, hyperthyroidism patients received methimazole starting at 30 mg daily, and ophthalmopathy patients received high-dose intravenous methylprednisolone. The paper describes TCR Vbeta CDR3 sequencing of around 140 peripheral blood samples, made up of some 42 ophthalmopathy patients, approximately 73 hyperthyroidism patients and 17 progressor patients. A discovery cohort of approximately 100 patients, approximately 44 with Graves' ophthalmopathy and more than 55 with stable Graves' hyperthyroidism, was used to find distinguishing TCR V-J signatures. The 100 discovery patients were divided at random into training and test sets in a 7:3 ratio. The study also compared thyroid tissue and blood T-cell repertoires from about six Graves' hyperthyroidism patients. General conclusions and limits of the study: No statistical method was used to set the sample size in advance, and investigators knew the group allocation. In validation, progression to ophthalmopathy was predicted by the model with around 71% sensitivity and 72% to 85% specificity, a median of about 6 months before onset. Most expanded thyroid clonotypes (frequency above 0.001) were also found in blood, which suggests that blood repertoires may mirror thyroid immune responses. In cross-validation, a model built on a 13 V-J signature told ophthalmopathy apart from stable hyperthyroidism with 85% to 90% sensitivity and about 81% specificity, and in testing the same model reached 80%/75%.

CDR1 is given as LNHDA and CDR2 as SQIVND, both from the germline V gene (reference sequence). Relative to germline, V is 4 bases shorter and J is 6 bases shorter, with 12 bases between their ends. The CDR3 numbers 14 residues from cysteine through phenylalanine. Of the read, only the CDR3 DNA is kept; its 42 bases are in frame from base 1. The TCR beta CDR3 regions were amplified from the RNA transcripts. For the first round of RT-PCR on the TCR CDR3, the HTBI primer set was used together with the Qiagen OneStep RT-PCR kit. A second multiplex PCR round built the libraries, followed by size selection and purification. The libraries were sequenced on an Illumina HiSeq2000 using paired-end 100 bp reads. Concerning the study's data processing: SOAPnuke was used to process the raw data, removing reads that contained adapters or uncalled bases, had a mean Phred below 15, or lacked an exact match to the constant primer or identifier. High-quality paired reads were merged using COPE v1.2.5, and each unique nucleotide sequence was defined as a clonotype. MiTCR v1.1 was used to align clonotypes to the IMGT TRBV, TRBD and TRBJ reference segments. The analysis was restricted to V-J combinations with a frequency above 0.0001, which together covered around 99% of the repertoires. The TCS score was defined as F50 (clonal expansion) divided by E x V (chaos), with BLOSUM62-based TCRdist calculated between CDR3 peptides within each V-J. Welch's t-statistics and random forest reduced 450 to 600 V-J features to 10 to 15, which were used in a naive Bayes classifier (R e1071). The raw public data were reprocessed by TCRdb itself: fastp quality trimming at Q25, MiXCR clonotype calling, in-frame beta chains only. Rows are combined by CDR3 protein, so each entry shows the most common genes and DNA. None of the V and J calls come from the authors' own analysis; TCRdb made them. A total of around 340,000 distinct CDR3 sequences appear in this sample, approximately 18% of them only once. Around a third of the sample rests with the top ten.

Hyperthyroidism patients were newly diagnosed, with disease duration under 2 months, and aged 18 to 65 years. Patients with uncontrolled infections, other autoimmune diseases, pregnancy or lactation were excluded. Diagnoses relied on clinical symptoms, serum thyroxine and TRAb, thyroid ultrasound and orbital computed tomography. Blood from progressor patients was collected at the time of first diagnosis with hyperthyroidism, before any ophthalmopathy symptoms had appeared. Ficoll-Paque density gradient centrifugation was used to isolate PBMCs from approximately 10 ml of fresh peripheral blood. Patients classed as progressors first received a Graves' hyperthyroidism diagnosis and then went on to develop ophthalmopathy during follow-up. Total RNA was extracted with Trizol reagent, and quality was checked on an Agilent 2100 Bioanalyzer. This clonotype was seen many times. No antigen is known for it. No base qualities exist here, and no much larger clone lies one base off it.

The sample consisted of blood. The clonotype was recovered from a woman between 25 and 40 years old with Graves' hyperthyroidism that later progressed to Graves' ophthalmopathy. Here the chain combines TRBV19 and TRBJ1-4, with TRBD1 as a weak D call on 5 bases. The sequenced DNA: TGTGCCAGTAGTACCGGGACCTCTGATGAAAAACTGTTTTTT. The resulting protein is CASSTGTSDEKLFF.